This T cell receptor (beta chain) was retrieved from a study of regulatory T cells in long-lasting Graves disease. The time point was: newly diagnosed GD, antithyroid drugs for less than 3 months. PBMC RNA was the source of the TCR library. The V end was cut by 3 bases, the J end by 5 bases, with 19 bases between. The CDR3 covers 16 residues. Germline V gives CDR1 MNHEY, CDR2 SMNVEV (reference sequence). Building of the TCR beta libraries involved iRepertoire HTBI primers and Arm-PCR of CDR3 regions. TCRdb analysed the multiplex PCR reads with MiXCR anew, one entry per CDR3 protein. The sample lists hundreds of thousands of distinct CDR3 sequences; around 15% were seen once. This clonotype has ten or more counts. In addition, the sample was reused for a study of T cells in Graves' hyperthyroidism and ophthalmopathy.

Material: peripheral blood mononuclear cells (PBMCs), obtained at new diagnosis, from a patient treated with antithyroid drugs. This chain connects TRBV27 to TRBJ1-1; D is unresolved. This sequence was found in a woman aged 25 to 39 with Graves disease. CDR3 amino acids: CASSLGTASRETEAFF. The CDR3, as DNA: TGTGCCAGCAGTTTGGGTACAGCCTCACGGGAGACTGAAGCTTTCTTT.